Below, 13 T cell receptor beta chains from the same sample are listed, as sequenced in a study of post-analysis software for immune sequencing data. Study outcomes and limitations: Roughly 5 TRBV segments occurring more often in patients than controls included TRBV5-6, TRBV5-1 and TRBV20-1.

Researchers reported that TCR beta cDNA libraries carried unique molecular identifiers. TCRdb re-derived calls from the PCR reads in MiXCR, one entry per CDR3 protein. Seen here are around 200,000 distinct CDR3 sequences, 25% to 35% observed once, and the top ten hold approximately 3.6%. These TCRs are of unknown antigen specificity. The specimen sequenced was blood. The receptor source for this set is a girl aged 2-17 years with multiple sclerosis.

In the case of this clonotype: With a much larger clone just one base away, this may be a read error. The chain joins TRBV20-1 to TRBJ2-1; unclear D gene. Per germline, CDR1 DFQATT and CDR2 SNEGSKA (reference sequence). Trimming removed 8 bases from V and 9 bases from J, with 14 bases in between. The CDR3 runs 11 residues. The CDR3 DNA sequence: TGCAGTACCCTTCCAGGATGTGAGCAGTTCTTC. Protein: CSTLPGCEQFF.

The chain joins TRBV6-2 or TRBV6-3 to TRBJ1-6; D call uncertain. Germline V gives CDR1 MNHEY, CDR2 SVGEGT. There are 16 residues in the CDR3. Deletions cut 1 base from V and 0 bases from J, with 7 bases between. The CDR3 sequence: CASSYLRSSYNSPLHF. The CDR3 coding sequence is TGTGCCAGCAGTTACTTACGGAGCTCCTATAATTCACCCCTCCACTTT.

This clonotype was seen ten or more times. V usage is TRBV4-2 and J usage is TRBJ2-6, with 8 bases identical to TRBD1. Per germline, CDR1 LGHNA and CDR2 YNFKEQ. Unmatched junction bases numbered 0, after V lost 5 bases and J lost 0 bases. The CDR3 has 15 residues. CDR3 nucleotide sequence: TGTGCCAGCAGCGACAGGGGCTCTGGGGCCAACGTCCTGACTTTC. Translating gives CASSDRGSGANVLTF.

With regard to this clonotype: Given the absence of the conserved phenylalanine or tryptophan at the CDR3 end, a read error is likely. The V call is TRBV4-2, the J call TRBJ1-6, with 8 bases matching TRBD1. The junction had 12 bases not matched to a gene; V was cut back by 4 bases and J by 10 bases. This CDR3 has 16 residues. Germline V CDR1 and CDR2: LGHNA, YNFKEQ. The CDR3 sequence: CASSLREGQGGSPLHS. CDR3 bases: TGTGCCAGCAGCCTCCGTGAAGGACAGGGTGGATCACCCCTCCACTCT.

This clonotype came up a few times. This chain connects TRBV20-1 to TRBJ2-5, with 13 bases identical to TRBD2. J was trimmed by 2 bases and V by 3 bases; bases with no gene match: 6. There are 16 residues in the CDR3. Germline V lookup: CDR1 DFQATT, CDR2 SNEGSKA (reference sequence). In nucleotides, the CDR3 is TGCAGTGCTAGGACGGGACTAGCGGGACTTCAAGAGACCCAGTACTTC. Protein sequence: CSARTGLAGLQETQYF.

The sample holds a few counts of this clonotype. The J gene is TRBJ2-7, the V gene TRBV30; D is ambiguous. V lost 0 bases to trimming and J lost 7 bases, with 7 bases between them. CDR1 and CDR2 from the germline V gene are GTSNPN and SVGIG (reference sequence). CDR3 length equals 11 residues. The DNA for the CDR3 is TGTGCCTGGAGTGTACAGTTGGAGCAGTACTTC. As protein: CAWSVQLEQYF.

This clonotype was observed at least ten times. The chain recombines TRBV7-2 with TRBJ2-7; weak D call: TRBD2 (5 bases). This CDR3 is 14 amino acids long. V lost 1 base and J lost 6, with 13 bases in between. Germline values: CDR1 SGHTA, CDR2 FQGNSA. The CDR3 DNA follows: TGTGCCAGCAGCTTAGGGGTAGCGCCCAGCGAGCAGTACTTC. Translating it yields CASSLGVAPSEQYF.

The chain employs TRBV21-1 and TRBJ2-3; TRBD2 is taken as the D call from the table, unchecked against the DNA. TRBV21-1 is labeled a pseudogene. The CDR3 contains 14 residues. CDR3 sequence: CASSPGGLRDTQYF. The DNA for the CDR3 is TGTGCCAGCAGCCCCGGGGGCCTCCGAGATACGCAGTATTTT.

The rearrangement links TRBV12-3 or TRBV12-4 to TRBJ1-1; 7 nucleotides match TRBD1. V lost 1 base to trimming and J lost 6 bases; unmatched junction nucleotides: 8. The CDR3 sequence is 15 residues long. CDR3 sequence (DNA): TGTGCCAGCAGTTTAGGACTACAGGGGATTGCTGAAGCTTTCTTT. This gives the protein CASSLGLQGIAEAFF.

This clonotype was seen a handful of times. The CDR3 sequence: CASSQVAGYEKLFF. As DNA, the CDR3 is TGCGCCAGCAGCCAGGTCGCGGGGTATGAAAAACTGTTTTTT. The genes are TRBV5-1 and TRBJ1-4; D remains ambiguous. Germline V gives CDR1 SGHRS, CDR2 YFSETQ. The CDR3 is made up of 14 amino acids. Trimming stripped 4 bases from V and 6 bases from J, with 13 bases between.

In this sample, this clonotype turned up many times. The gene calls are TRBV7-9 and TRBJ2-4; D is possibly TRBD1 or TRBD2 (5 bases each). This CDR3 has 16 amino acids. Germline V gene sequence: CDR1 SEHNR, CDR2 FQNEAQ (reference sequence). The V and J ends lost 5 bases and 3 bases respectively, with 17 bases between them. CDR3 protein: CASSAHFGTLKNIQYF. In nucleotides, the CDR3 is TGTGCCAGCAGCGCGCATTTCGGGACCCTCAAAAACATTCAGTACTTC.

V is TRBV18 and J is TRBJ2-3; D gene unclear. Germline V gene lookup returns CDR1 KGHSH and CDR2 LQKENI. V was trimmed by 2 bases and J by 2 bases, leaving 11 bases between them. CDR3 length equals 15 residues. The CDR3 coding sequence is TGTGCCAGCTCACCATTCCGAGGAGACACAGATACGCAGTATTTT. It encodes CASSPFRGDTDTQYF.

This clonotype showed up many times. This rearrangement joins TRBV30 to TRBJ2-7; TRBD2 matches at 7 bases. J was trimmed by 2 bases and V by 5 bases; bases with no gene match: 9. The CDR3 length is 14 residues. The V gene's germline CDR1 is GTSNPN and CDR2 SVGIG (reference sequence). The CDR3 region is CAWQKGGTPYEQYF. The DNA of the CDR3 is TGTGCCTGGCAGAAGGGAGGGACCCCCTACGAGCAGTACTTC. The whole variable domain, remainder taken from reference TRBV30 and TRBJ2-7, is SQTIHQWPATLVQPVGSPLSLECTVEGTSNPNLYWYRQAAGRGLQLLFYSVGIGQISSEVPQNLSASRPQDRQFILSSKKLLLSDSGFYLCAWQKGGTPYEQYFGPGTRLTVT.